This T cell receptor (beta chain) was captured by sequencing in a study of blood T cell repertoires in COVID-19 (dated by TCRdb to 2020 to 2022). For context, the study as a whole: Collaborator samples came from the United States, Italy and Spain and covered acute and convalescent phases of COVID-19. The samples were drawn from two sources: the first 160 participants of the ongoing ImmuneRACE study, and over 1,000 subjects contributed by 6 global collaborators. The sample metadata nearly always contained a de-identified subject ID, COVID-19 status, age in years and sex. The prospective study material was composed of cDNA or gDNA derived from T cells, B-cell-depleted T cells, or PBMCs. A freely available public database, intended as a resource for researchers studying the immune response to SARS-CoV-2, is where the repertoires were released. HLA class I and class II types, where available, came from metadata supplied by the sample provider rather than from assay-based typing. Deeply sampled blood TCRbeta repertoires from subjects exposed to, actively infected with, or recovered from COVID-19 were included in the dataset.

What the work shows at the level of the full study, not this receptor alone: The quantity of clinical and demographic metadata differed by source and by participant and was supplied without curation.

One collaborating source in Seattle enrolled patients while the patients were actively infected and followed the patients over time throughout the course of disease. Collaborating institutions collected whole blood in K2EDTA tubes following their own protocols. For TCRbeta analysis, collaborators shipped samples in one of three forms: frozen whole blood, isolated PBMCs, or DNA extracted from either of those sample types. As for this clone: What antigen it recognizes has not been identified. Qualities for individual bases were not recorded, and no much larger clone is one base off.

Per the germline V gene (reference sequence), MNHEY is the CDR1 and SMNVEV is the CDR2. Inclusive of the bounding cysteine and phenylalanine, the CDR3 is 18 residues long. Only the CDR3 portion is preserved as DNA: 54 bases, with reading frame beginning at the first base. Unmatched junction bases come to 9, with V trimmed by 4 bases and J by 1 base. TCRbeta CDR3 regions were amplified from genomic DNA by means of the immunoSEQ Assay, a bias-controlled multiplex PCR. The authors' analysis ran thus. The number of nucleated cells in each sample was estimated from the amplification of reference gene primers within the assay. To quantify the absolute abundance of each unique TCRbeta CDR3 rearrangement, sequence reads were collapsed and filtered. For each sample, productive Simpson clonality was calculated as the square root of Simpson's diversity index across productive rearrangements. TCRdb provides this immuneACCESS table in a form limited to in-frame rearrangements. Some clones are lacking; in checked studies, under half of them reflect an unresolved V gene, and why the rest are absent is not known. The DNA was the basis for D and trimming; V, J and clone size are from that table. The sample yields 100,000 to 150,000 clones; 85% were counted once. Of the sample, around 3% falls within the top ten clones.

Material for sequencing was peripheral blood. This chain is built from TRBV27 and TRBJ2-2; 10 bases in between match TRBD2. The TCR was taken from a woman aged 80 or over with COVID-19, enrolled during active disease. The CDR3 protein sequence reads: CASSSRLAGSLNTGELFF. The nucleotide sequence is given as TGTGCCAGCAGTTCCAGACTAGCGGGCTCCCTGAACACCGGGGAGCTGTTTTTT.